This TCR beta chain was sequenced during a study of shared clonotypes between healthy human individuals. General study points: The diversity represented, both genetic and in exposure history, was limited by few donors.

Ten immunoSEQ deep assay plates were used to sequence the DNA of unsorted PBMCs. Clones were sequenced by immunoSEQ multiplex PCR, and TCRdb holds only the in-frame ones, with some missing. This table has fewer than 600,000 clones, just over 75% appearing once. The CDR3 spans 15 residues. In regard to this clone: The antigen is not known.

This TCR came from a woman in her 40s in good health. Some clones in this sample may be carry-over from other donors' samples. The sample consisted of PBMCs. The chain combines TRBV21-1 with TRBJ2-7; TRBD2 is the table's D call, not checked against the DNA. TRBV21-1 represents a pseudogene. Here the CDR3 DNA reads TGTGCCAGCAGCAAAAGGGGACTAGCCTTCTACGAGCAGTACTTC. Translating it yields CASSKRGLAFYEQYF.